This is a list of T cell receptor beta chains from one sample in a study of blood T cell repertoires in COVID-19. Sequenced by immunoSEQ multiplex PCR; TCRdb stores in-frame clones only, minus some. The sample contains fewer than 500,000 clones, 87% of which appear only once. Sequenced material: PBMCs or T cells enriched from blood (not recorded which). All receptors come from a woman between 18 and 29 years old who had recovered from COVID-19. The CDR3 runs from the conserved cysteine through the conserved F or W. Fields, in order: V gene, J gene, clone size, D gene, CDR3 protein, CDR3 DNA. A D gene is named only where the DNA matches it firmly. Only part of the rows carry a size: once, few, many, or a class if the clone is expanded.

V gene: TRBV15
J gene: TRBJ1-2
clone size: NA
D gene: TRBD1
CDR3 protein: CATSAGQGGLGYTF
CDR3 DNA: TGTGCCACCAGCGCAGGACAGGGGGGTCTTGGCTACACCTTC

V gene: TRBV4-1
J gene: TRBJ2-2
clone size: once
D gene: NA
CDR3 protein: CASSHPKGGVTGELFF
CDR3 DNA: TGCGCCAGCAGCCACCCCAAGGGCGGGGTCACCGGGGAGCTGTTTTTT

V gene: TRBV4-1
J gene: TRBJ2-1
clone size: once
D gene: NA
CDR3 protein: CASSPRDSSYNEQFF
CDR3 DNA: TGCGCCAGCAGCCCGCGGGACAGCTCCTACAATGAGCAGTTCTTC

V gene: TRBV25-1
J gene: TRBJ2-7
clone size: once
D gene: NA
CDR3 protein: CASTQGPTKEQYF
CDR3 DNA: TGTGCCAGCACCCAGGGTCCTACGAAGGAGCAGTACTTC

V gene: TRBV7-8
J gene: TRBJ1-1
clone size: NA
D gene: TRBD1
CDR3 protein: CASSLAVGQYDEAFF
CDR3 DNA: TGTGCCAGCAGCTTAGCCGTGGGACAGTATGATGAAGCTTTCTTT

V gene: TRBV24-1
J gene: TRBJ2-5
clone size: NA
D gene: NA
CDR3 protein: CATSDPKSAETQYF
CDR3 DNA: TGTGCCACCAGTGATCCTAAGAGTGCGGAGACCCAGTACTTC

V gene: TRBV11-3
J gene: TRBJ2-5
clone size: NA
D gene: TRBD2
CDR3 protein: CASSSRLAGGPETQYF
CDR3 DNA: TGTGCCAGCAGCTCACGACTAGCGGGGGGGCCAGAGACCCAGTACTTC

V gene: TRBV5-6
J gene: TRBJ1-4
clone size: NA
D gene: TRBD1
CDR3 protein: CASSFRGTDEKLFF
CDR3 DNA: TGTGCCAGCAGCTTCAGGGGGACTGATGAAAAACTGTTTTTT

V gene: TRBV5-1
J gene: TRBJ1-1
clone size: NA
D gene: NA
CDR3 protein: CASSDLDGQQGYTEAFF
CDR3 DNA: TGCGCCAGCAGCGACCTGGATGGACAACAGGGTTACACTGAAGCTTTCTTT

V gene: TRBV13
J gene: TRBJ2-1
clone size: once
D gene: NA
CDR3 protein: CASSWRAGYDEQFF
CDR3 DNA: TGTGCCAGCAGCTGGAGGGCGGGGTACGATGAGCAGTTCTTC

V gene: TRBV19
J gene: TRBJ2-1
clone size: few
D gene: TRBD2
CDR3 protein: CASSIERGGYNEQFF
CDR3 DNA: TGTGCCAGTAGTATCGAGCGGGGAGGCTACAATGAGCAGTTCTTC

V gene: TRBV5-6
J gene: TRBJ2-1
clone size: NA
D gene: TRBD1
CDR3 protein: CASSPGTGVLRYNEQFF
CDR3 DNA: TGTGCCAGCAGCCCCGGGACAGGCGTATTACGATACAATGAGCAGTTCTTC

V gene: TRBV5-6
J gene: TRBJ1-2
clone size: NA
D gene: NA
CDR3 protein: CASRDRGKSDGYTF
CDR3 DNA: TGTGCCAGCAGGGATCGCGGGAAATCGGATGGCTACACCTTC

V gene: TRBV27
J gene: TRBJ2-7
clone size: NA
D gene: TRBD1
CDR3 protein: CASSSRQGSYEQYF
CDR3 DNA: TGTGCCAGCAGTTCCCGACAGGGATCCTACGAGCAGTACTTC

V gene: TRBV5-4
J gene: TRBJ2-7
clone size: NA
D gene: NA
CDR3 protein: CASSPRGGYEQYF
CDR3 DNA: TGTGCCAGCAGCCCTAGGGGGGGCTACGAGCAGTACTTC

V gene: TRBV20-1
J gene: TRBJ1-1
clone size: NA
D gene: NA
CDR3 protein: CSASNGRATEAFF
CDR3 DNA: TGCAGTGCTAGTAATGGCAGGGCGACTGAAGCTTTCTTT

V gene: TRBV10-2
J gene: TRBJ2-7
clone size: NA
D gene: NA
CDR3 protein: CASSATDRGNYEQYF
CDR3 DNA: TGCGCCAGCAGTGCCACTGACCGGGGAAATTACGAGCAGTACTTC

V gene: TRBV27
J gene: TRBJ1-6
clone size: NA
D gene: TRBD1
CDR3 protein: CASSGRQGSSYNSPLHF
CDR3 DNA: TGTGCCAGCAGTGGTCGACAGGGAAGCTCCTATAATTCACCCCTCCACTTT

V gene: TRBV6-6
J gene: TRBJ2-3
clone size: few
D gene: NA
CDR3 protein: CATLSSTDTQYF
CDR3 DNA: TGTGCCACCCTATCTAGCACAGATACGCAGTATTTT

V gene: TRBV2
J gene: TRBJ2-7
clone size: NA
D gene: TRBD1
CDR3 protein: CASSPPGTGWSYEQYF
CDR3 DNA: TGTGCCAGCAGTCCACCCGGGACAGGGTGGTCCTACGAGCAGTACTTC

V gene: TRBV30
J gene: TRBJ1-3
clone size: NA
D gene: NA
CDR3 protein: CAWSVARGGNTIYF
CDR3 DNA: TGTGCCTGGAGTGTAGCGAGAGGTGGAAACACCATATATTTT

V gene: TRBV5-1
J gene: TRBJ1-1
clone size: NA
D gene: NA
CDR3 protein: CASSFRGEAFF
CDR3 DNA: TGCGCCAGCAGCTTCCGGGGAGAAGCTTTCTTT

V gene: TRBV30
J gene: TRBJ1-2
clone size: NA
D gene: TRBD1
CDR3 protein: CAWGNDRARGYTF
CDR3 DNA: TGTGCCTGGGGAAATGACAGGGCCCGCGGCTACACCTTC

V gene: TRBV2
J gene: TRBJ1-5
clone size: NA
D gene: NA
CDR3 protein: CASNQGDQPQHF
CDR3 DNA: TGTGCCAGCAATCAGGGTGATCAGCCCCAGCATTTT

V gene: TRBV10-3
J gene: TRBJ2-1
clone size: NA
D gene: TRBD2
CDR3 protein: CAISASGLADNEQFF
CDR3 DNA: TGTGCCATCAGTGCTTCGGGACTAGCGGACAATGAGCAGTTCTTC

V gene: TRBV2
J gene: TRBJ1-1
clone size: NA
D gene: NA
CDR3 protein: CASKQETAAEAFF
CDR3 DNA: TGTGCCAGCAAACAAGAGACAGCCGCTGAAGCTTTCTTT

V gene: TRBV12-5
J gene: TRBJ1-1
clone size: NA
D gene: NA
CDR3 protein: CASGLGGTEAFF
CDR3 DNA: TGTGCTAGTGGTTTAGGGGGAACTGAAGCTTTCTTT

V gene: TRBV5-1
J gene: TRBJ2-7
clone size: NA
D gene: TRBD2
CDR3 protein: CASSATSGEYGQYF
CDR3 DNA: TGCGCCAGCAGCGCCACTAGCGGGGAGTACGGGCAGTACTTC

V gene: TRBV3-1/TRBV3-2
J gene: TRBJ1-2
clone size: NA
D gene: TRBD1
CDR3 protein: CASSQGAGGESGYTF
CDR3 DNA: TGTGCCAGCAGCCAAGGGGCAGGGGGCGAGAGTGGCTACACCTTC

V gene: TRBV5-1
J gene: TRBJ2-7
clone size: NA
D gene: NA
CDR3 protein: CASSRGEGSYEQYF
CDR3 DNA: TGCGCCAGCAGCAGGGGGGAGGGGTCCTACGAGCAGTACTTC

V gene: TRBV30
J gene: TRBJ1-2
clone size: NA
D gene: NA
CDR3 protein: CAWSGGEGYGYTF
CDR3 DNA: TGTGCCTGGAGTGGAGGGGAGGGCTATGGCTACACCTTC

V gene: TRBV30
J gene: TRBJ2-7
clone size: NA
D gene: NA
CDR3 protein: CAWSQRGNEQYF
CDR3 DNA: TGTGCCTGGAGTCAACGGGGAAACGAGCAGTACTTC

V gene: TRBV27
J gene: TRBJ2-5
clone size: once
D gene: TRBD2
CDR3 protein: CASSPAPIAGGLFETQYF
CDR3 DNA: TGTGCCAGCAGTCCCGCCCCAATAGCGGGGGGGCTATTTGAGACCCAGTACTTC

V gene: TRBV7-9
J gene: TRBJ1-2
clone size: NA
D gene: TRBD1
CDR3 protein: CASSLDRGRSGDGYTF
CDR3 DNA: TGTGCCAGCAGCTTAGACAGGGGGCGAAGCGGGGATGGCTACACCTTC

V gene: TRBV30
J gene: TRBJ1-5
clone size: NA
D gene: NA
CDR3 protein: CAWSDDAGKGQPQHF
CDR3 DNA: TGTGCCTGGAGTGATGACGCAGGGAAGGGTCAGCCCCAGCATTTT

V gene: TRBV12-5
J gene: TRBJ1-5
clone size: NA
D gene: NA
CDR3 protein: CASGLVLGGNQPQHF
CDR3 DNA: TGTGCTAGTGGTTTGGTATTAGGAGGCAATCAGCCCCAGCATTTT

V gene: TRBV15
J gene: TRBJ1-6
clone size: NA
D gene: NA
CDR3 protein: CATSRDPVYNSPLHF
CDR3 DNA: TGTGCCACCAGCAGAGATCCAGTGTATAATTCACCCCTCCACTTT

V gene: TRBV6-5
J gene: TRBJ1-4
clone size: NA
D gene: TRBD1
CDR3 protein: CASSYARDRGEKLFF
CDR3 DNA: TGTGCCAGCAGTTACGCCCGGGACAGGGGCGAAAAACTGTTTTTT

V gene: TRBV18
J gene: TRBJ2-4
clone size: NA
D gene: NA
CDR3 protein: CASSPTRGMENIQYF
CDR3 DNA: TGTGCCAGCTCACCCACGAGGGGGATGGAGAACATTCAGTACTTC

V gene: TRBV5-1
J gene: TRBJ1-4
clone size: NA
D gene: NA
CDR3 protein: CASSFDSRNEKLFF
CDR3 DNA: TGCGCCAGCAGTTTCGACAGCCGGAATGAAAAACTGTTTTTT

V gene: TRBV6-5
J gene: TRBJ2-7
clone size: NA
D gene: TRBD1
CDR3 protein: CASSLGDRGGYEQYF
CDR3 DNA: TGTGCCAGCAGTTTGGGAGACAGGGGGGGTTACGAGCAGTACTTC

V gene: TRBV5-1
J gene: TRBJ2-7
clone size: NA
D gene: NA
CDR3 protein: CASSLGGARDEQYF
CDR3 DNA: TGCGCCAGCAGCCTAGGGGGGGCGAGGGACGAGCAGTACTTC

V gene: TRBV9
J gene: TRBJ2-1
clone size: NA
D gene: NA
CDR3 protein: CASSVVPGSFEQFF
CDR3 DNA: TGTGCCAGCAGCGTAGTGCCAGGGTCGTTTGAGCAGTTCTTC

V gene: TRBV4-2
J gene: TRBJ1-2
clone size: NA
D gene: NA
CDR3 protein: CASSQTRLNYGYTF
CDR3 DNA: TGTGCCAGCAGCCAAACTAGGCTTAACTATGGCTACACCTTC

V gene: TRBV5-4
J gene: TRBJ1-1
clone size: NA
D gene: NA
CDR3 protein: CASSLEGNTEAFF
CDR3 DNA: TGTGCCAGCTCCCTTGAGGGGAACACTGAAGCTTTCTTT

V gene: TRBV5-6
J gene: TRBJ1-6
clone size: NA
D gene: TRBD1
CDR3 protein: CASSARDRGNSPLHF
CDR3 DNA: TGTGCCAGCAGCGCCCGGGACAGGGGCAATTCACCCCTCCACTTT

V gene: TRBV4-1
J gene: TRBJ1-4
clone size: NA
D gene: TRBD1
CDR3 protein: CASSQGTGGTNEKLFF
CDR3 DNA: TGCGCCAGCAGCCAAGGGACAGGGGGCACTAATGAAAAACTGTTTTTT

V gene: TRBV9
J gene: TRBJ2-2
clone size: NA
D gene: NA
CDR3 protein: CASSVAGVTDTGELFF
CDR3 DNA: TGTGCCAGCAGCGTAGCGGGGGTGACGGACACCGGGGAGCTGTTTTTT

V gene: TRBV4-1
J gene: TRBJ2-1
clone size: NA
D gene: TRBD2
CDR3 protein: CASSQGLAGKGEQFF
CDR3 DNA: TGCGCCAGCAGCCAAGGACTAGCGGGGAAAGGTGAGCAGTTCTTC

V gene: TRBV5-1
J gene: TRBJ2-7
clone size: NA
D gene: TRBD1
CDR3 protein: CASSSGQGRDEQYF
CDR3 DNA: TGCGCCAGCAGCTCTGGACAGGGCAGGGACGAGCAGTACTTC

V gene: TRBV6-5
J gene: TRBJ1-2
clone size: NA
D gene: NA
CDR3 protein: CASRQPGNYGYTF
CDR3 DNA: TGTGCCAGCAGACAACCGGGGAACTATGGCTACACCTTC

V gene: TRBV2
J gene: TRBJ2-7
clone size: once
D gene: NA
CDR3 protein: CASGGGQQEYF
CDR3 DNA: TGTGCCAGCGGGGGGGGCCAGCAGGAGTACTTC

V gene: TRBV2
J gene: TRBJ1-4
clone size: few
D gene: TRBD1
CDR3 protein: CASTGTVINEKLFF
CDR3 DNA: TGTGCCAGCACCGGGACAGTGATTAATGAAAAACTGTTTTTT

V gene: TRBV6-5
J gene: TRBJ2-7
clone size: NA
D gene: TRBD1
CDR3 protein: CASSPGQGAREQYF
CDR3 DNA: TGTGCCAGCAGCCCGGGACAGGGGGCGCGGGAGCAGTACTTC

V gene: TRBV6-6
J gene: TRBJ2-5
clone size: few
D gene: TRBD1
CDR3 protein: CASSYDRVRETQYF
CDR3 DNA: TGTGCCAGCAGTTACGACAGGGTACGAGAGACCCAGTACTTC

V gene: TRBV2
J gene: TRBJ1-5
clone size: NA
D gene: NA
CDR3 protein: CASSVSGSNQPQHF
CDR3 DNA: TGTGCCAGCAGTGTGTCGGGGAGCAATCAGCCCCAGCATTTT

V gene: TRBV29-1
J gene: TRBJ1-1
clone size: NA
D gene: NA
CDR3 protein: CSVEVSLGDHEAFF
CDR3 DNA: TGCAGCGTTGAAGTATCTCTAGGAGATCATGAAGCTTTCTTT

V gene: TRBV28
J gene: TRBJ2-2
clone size: NA
D gene: TRBD2
CDR3 protein: CASSPGSGGAGTGELFF
CDR3 DNA: TGTGCCAGCAGCCCTGGGAGCGGGGGGGCCGGCACCGGGGAGCTGTTTTTT